This T cell receptor beta chain is drawn from a study of blood T cell repertoires in COVID-19. The length of the CDR3 is 15 residues. Looked up from germline, CDR1 is SGHTA and CDR2 is FQGNSA. The germline V and J ends were trimmed by 5 bases and 2 bases, with 13 bases remaining between them. In the original processing: Amplified reference gene primers provided the basis for estimating nucleated cell counts. Assay: immunoSEQ multiplex PCR; the TCRdb copy retains only in-frame clones and omits some. V and J calls plus clone size are reproduced from that table; the DNA served to infer D and trimming. The data hold some 200,000 clones, with 86% observed a single time.

Sequenced material: peripheral blood. The clonotype comes from a man older than 75 with acute or convalescent COVID-19. The V and J genes are TRBV7-2 and TRBJ2-1; tentatively, D is TRBD1 (5 bases). CDR3 sequence (DNA): TGTGCCAGCAGCCAACAGGATACACCCTACAATGAGCAGTTCTTC. Translated: CASSQQDTPYNEQFF.